This record concerns one TCR beta chain sequence. This clone's antigen is unknown. No base quality values were provided; no much bigger clone lies one nucleotide off. The library was produced with the immunoSEQ multiplex PCR assay. TCRdb provides this immuneACCESS table in a form limited to in-frame rearrangements. Some clones are lacking; in checked studies, under half of them reflect an unresolved V gene, and why the rest are absent is not known. The sample table lists around 84,000 clones, 91% of them with a count of one. The ten largest clones represent about a sixth of the sample. The data are from a study of control samples from healthy donors and cancer patients (dated by TCRdb to 2020 to 2021). Counted from cysteine to phenylalanine, this CDR3 has 15 amino acids. Only the CDR3 region is kept as DNA, spanning 45 bases read in frame from base 1. The germline V gene (reference sequence) gives CDR1 as LGHDT and CDR2 as YNNKEL. Relative to germline, V is missing 3 bases and J is missing 3 bases, with 4 bases of the junction outside any gene match.

Sequencing was performed on blood. The source of this sequence is a man between 25 and 39 years old in good health. The receptor chain draws on TRBV3-1 (or the pseudogene TRBV3-2) and TRBJ2-7; TRBD2 lines up with 11 middle nucleotides. The nucleotide sequence reads TGTGCCAGCAGCCATACGGGGACTAGCGGCTACGAGCAGTACTTC. Its coded protein is CASSHTGTSGYEQYF.